These 6 T cell receptor beta chains originate from one sample sequenced in a study of blood T cell repertoires in COVID-19. TCRdb keeps only in-frame clones here, not all; method: immunoSEQ multiplex PCR. The sample comprises over 600,000 clones, 80% to 90% of which are singletons, and over 0.2% rests with the top ten. Sequencing used peripheral blood. The receptors shown here come from a young woman with acute or convalescent COVID-19.

The V call is TRBV9, the J call TRBJ1-2; 7 bases are a match to TRBD1. The CDR3 has 16 residues. V was pared by 0 bases and J by 7 bases, with 12 bases of the junction left unmatched. Germline V gives CDR1 SGDLS, CDR2 YYNGEE. CDR3 amino acids: CASSVGPDRDSVGYTF. In nucleotides, the CDR3 is TGTGCCAGCAGCGTAGGACCAGACAGGGATTCGGTTGGCTACACCTTC.

The rearrangement joins TRBV24-1 to TRBJ1-5; D is undetermined. Per germline, CDR1 KGHDR and CDR2 SFDVKD. V shed 5 bases and J shed 3 bases, with 10 bases lying between them. CDR3 length: 14 residues. The CDR3 sequence is CATSGTHANQPQHF. The CDR3 DNA reads as TGTGCCACCAGTGGAACACACGCCAATCAGCCCCAGCATTTT.

CDR3 loop: CASGLGQVRLGNEQFF. CDR3 DNA: TGTGCTAGTGGTTTGGGACAGGTCAGGTTGGGCAATGAGCAGTTCTTC. This chain connects TRBV12-5 to TRBJ2-1, with D possibly matching TRBD1 (6 bases). The CDR3 loop spans 16 amino acids. V dropped 1 base and J dropped 6 bases, with 16 bases sitting between them. Germline V lookup: CDR1 LGHNT, CDR2 FRNRAP.

The chain couples TRBV4-3 to TRBJ1-6, with D possibly being TRBD1 (6 bases). The CDR3 has 15 residues. Trimming took 4 bases from V and 6 from J, leaving 13 bases between them. Germline CDR1 and CDR2: LGHNA and YSLEER. The CDR3 region is CASSPGAALNSPLHF. CDR3 DNA: TGCGCCAGCAGCCCAGGGGCCGCCCTTAATTCACCCCTCCACTTT.

The V call is TRBV27, the J call TRBJ1-6; D is unclear. Per germline, CDR1 MNHEY and CDR2 SMNVEV (reference sequence). V dropped 3 bases and J dropped 7 bases, with 13 bases sitting between them. The CDR3 spans 15 residues. This chain's CDR3 is CASSLRSQPNSPLHF. DNA for the CDR3: TGTGCCAGCAGTTTGCGCTCCCAACCGAATTCACCCCTCCACTTT.

The chain links TRBV7-3 to TRBJ2-6; TRBD2 might be the D (6 bases). V dropped 4 bases and J dropped 2 bases, with 9 bases sitting between them. The length of the CDR3 is 15 residues. Germline V CDR1 and CDR2: SGHTA, FQGTGA. The CDR3 protein is CASSSAGPGANVLTF. CDR3 sequence (DNA): TGTGCCAGCAGCTCCGCGGGGCCTGGGGCCAACGTCCTGACTTTC.